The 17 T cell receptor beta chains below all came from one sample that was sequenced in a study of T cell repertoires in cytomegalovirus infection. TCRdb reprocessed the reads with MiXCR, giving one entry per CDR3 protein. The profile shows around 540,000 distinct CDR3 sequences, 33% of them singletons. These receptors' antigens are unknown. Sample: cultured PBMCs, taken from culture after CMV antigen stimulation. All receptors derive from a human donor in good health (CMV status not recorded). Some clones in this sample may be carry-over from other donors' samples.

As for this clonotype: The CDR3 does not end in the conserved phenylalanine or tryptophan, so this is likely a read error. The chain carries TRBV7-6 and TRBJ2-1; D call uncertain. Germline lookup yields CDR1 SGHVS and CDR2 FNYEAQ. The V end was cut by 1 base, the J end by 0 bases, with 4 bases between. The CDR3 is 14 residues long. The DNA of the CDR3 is TGTGCCAGCAGCTTAGGCGGCTCCTACAATGAGCAGTTCCTC. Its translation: CASSLGGSYNEQFL.

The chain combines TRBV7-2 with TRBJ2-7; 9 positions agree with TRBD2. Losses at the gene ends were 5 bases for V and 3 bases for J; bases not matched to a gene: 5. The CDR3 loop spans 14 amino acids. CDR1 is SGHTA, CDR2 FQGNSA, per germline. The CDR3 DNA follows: TGTGCCAGCAGCGTAACTAGCGGGTTCTACGAGCAGTACTTC. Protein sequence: CASSVTSGFYEQYF. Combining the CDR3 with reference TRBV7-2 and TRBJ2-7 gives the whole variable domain GAGVSQSPSNKVTEKGKDVELRCDPISGHTALYWYRQSLGQGLEFLIYFQGNSAPDKSGLPSDRFSAERTGGSVSTLTIQRTQQEDSAVYLCASSVTSGFYEQYFGPGTRLTVT.

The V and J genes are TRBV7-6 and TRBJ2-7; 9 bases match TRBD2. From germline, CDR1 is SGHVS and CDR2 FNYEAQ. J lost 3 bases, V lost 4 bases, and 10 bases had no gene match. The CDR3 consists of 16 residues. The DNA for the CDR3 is TGTGCCAGCAGCTGGGGGGCTAGCGGGACTTTCTACGAGCAGTACTTC. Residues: CASSWGASGTFYEQYF.

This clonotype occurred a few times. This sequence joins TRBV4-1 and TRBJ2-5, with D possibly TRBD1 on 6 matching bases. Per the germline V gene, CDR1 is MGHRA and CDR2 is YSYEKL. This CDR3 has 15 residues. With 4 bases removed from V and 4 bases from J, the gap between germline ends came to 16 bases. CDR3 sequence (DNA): TGCGCCAGCAGCCCCACCTCGGACAGTGGAGAGACCCAGTACTTC. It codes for CASSPTSDSGETQYF.

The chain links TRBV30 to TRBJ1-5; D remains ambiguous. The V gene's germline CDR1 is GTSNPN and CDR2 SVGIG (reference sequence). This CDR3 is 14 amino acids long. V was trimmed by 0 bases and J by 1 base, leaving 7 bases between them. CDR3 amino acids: CAWSVPVSNQPQHF. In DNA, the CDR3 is TGTGCCTGGAGTGTACCGGTGAGCAATCAGCCCCAGCATTTT.

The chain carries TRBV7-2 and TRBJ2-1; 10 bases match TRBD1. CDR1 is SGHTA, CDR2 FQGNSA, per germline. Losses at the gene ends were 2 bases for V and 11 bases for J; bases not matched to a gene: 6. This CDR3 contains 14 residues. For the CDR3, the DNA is TGTGCCAGCAGCTTATCGGGGACAGGGGCAAAGCAGTTCTTC. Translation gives CASSLSGTGAKQFF.

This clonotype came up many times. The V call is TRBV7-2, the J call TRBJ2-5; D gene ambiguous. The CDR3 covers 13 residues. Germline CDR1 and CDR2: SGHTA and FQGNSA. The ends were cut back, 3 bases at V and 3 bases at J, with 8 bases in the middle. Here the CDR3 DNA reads TGTGCCAGCAGCTTCTACAGAGAAGAGACCCAGTACTTC. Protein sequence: CASSFYREETQYF.

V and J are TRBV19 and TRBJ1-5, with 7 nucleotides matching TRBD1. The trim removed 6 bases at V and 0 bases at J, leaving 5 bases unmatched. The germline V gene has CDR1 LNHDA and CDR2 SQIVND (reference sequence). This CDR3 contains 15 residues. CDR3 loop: CASSQGQYSNQPQHF. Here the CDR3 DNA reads TGTGCCAGTAGCCAGGGACAGTATAGCAATCAGCCCCAGCATTTT.

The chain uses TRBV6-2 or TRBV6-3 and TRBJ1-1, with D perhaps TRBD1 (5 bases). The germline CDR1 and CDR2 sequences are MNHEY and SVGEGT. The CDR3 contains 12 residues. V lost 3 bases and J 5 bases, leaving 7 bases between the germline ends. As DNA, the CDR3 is TGTGCCAGCAGTTATTGGGGGACTGAAGCTTTCTTT. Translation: CASSYWGTEAFF.

The CDR3: CASSAETQYF. CDR3 DNA: TGTGCCAGCAGCGCGGAGACCCAGTACTTC. The gene calls are TRBV7-2 and TRBJ2-5; D not certain. This CDR3 is 10 amino acids long. V was clipped by 5 bases and J by 5 bases, with 3 bases between them. CDR1 SGHTA and CDR2 FQGNSA come from the germline V gene.

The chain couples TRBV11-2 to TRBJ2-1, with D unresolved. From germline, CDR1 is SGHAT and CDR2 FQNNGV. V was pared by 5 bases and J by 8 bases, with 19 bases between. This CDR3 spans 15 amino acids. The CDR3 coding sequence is TGTGCCAGCAGCCCAGAAAGTACCGCTTGGGATGAGCAGTTCTTC. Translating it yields CASSPESTAWDEQFF.

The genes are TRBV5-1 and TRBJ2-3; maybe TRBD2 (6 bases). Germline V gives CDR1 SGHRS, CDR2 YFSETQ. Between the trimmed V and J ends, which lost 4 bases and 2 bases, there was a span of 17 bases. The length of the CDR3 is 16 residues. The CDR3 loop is CASSLSGTKATDTQYF. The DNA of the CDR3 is TGCGCCAGCAGCCTTAGCGGCACCAAGGCCACAGATACGCAGTATTTT. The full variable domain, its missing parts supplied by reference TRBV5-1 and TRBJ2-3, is KAGVTQTPRYLIKTRGQQVTLSCSPISGHRSVSWYQQTPGQGLQFLFEYFSETQRNKGNFPGRFSGRQFSNSRSEMNVSTLELGDSALYLCASSLSGTKATDTQYFGPGTRLTVL.

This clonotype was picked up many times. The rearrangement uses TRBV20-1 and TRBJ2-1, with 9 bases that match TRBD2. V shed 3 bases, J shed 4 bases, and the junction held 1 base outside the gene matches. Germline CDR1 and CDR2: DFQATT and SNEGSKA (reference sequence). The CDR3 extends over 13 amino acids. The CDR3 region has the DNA TGCAGTGCTAGGACTAGCGGTTACAATGAGCAGTTCTTC. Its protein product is CSARTSGYNEQFF.

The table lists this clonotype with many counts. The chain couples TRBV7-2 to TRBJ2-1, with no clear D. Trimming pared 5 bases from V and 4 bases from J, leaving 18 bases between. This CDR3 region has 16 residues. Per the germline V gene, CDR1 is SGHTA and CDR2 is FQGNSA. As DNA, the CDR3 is TGTGCCAGCAGCGCCGCCGGGTCTACAAGATACAATGAGCAGTTCTTC. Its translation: CASSAAGSTRYNEQFF.

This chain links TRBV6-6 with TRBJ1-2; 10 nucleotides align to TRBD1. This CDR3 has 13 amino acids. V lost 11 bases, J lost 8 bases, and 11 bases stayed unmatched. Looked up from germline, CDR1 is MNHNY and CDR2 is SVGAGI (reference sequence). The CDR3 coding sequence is TGTGCCGGACGGGACAGGGGAAAGGAAGGCTACACCTTC. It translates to CAGRDRGKEGYTF.

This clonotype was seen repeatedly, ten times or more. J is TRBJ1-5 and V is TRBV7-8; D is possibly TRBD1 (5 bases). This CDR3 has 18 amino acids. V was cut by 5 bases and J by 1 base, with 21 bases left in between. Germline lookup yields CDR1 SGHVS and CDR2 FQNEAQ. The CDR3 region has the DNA TGTGCCAGCAGCGTACTTCTCGGGGACCTACAGAGCAATCAGCCCCAGCATTTT. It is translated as CASSVLLGDLQSNQPQHF.

As DNA, the CDR3 is TGCAGCGTAACTGGGACTAGTCGAACCAATGAGCAGTTCTTC. It is translated as CSVTGTSRTNEQFF. V gene TRBV29-1 combines with J gene TRBJ2-1; 8 nucleotides match TRBD2. Germline V gene lookup returns CDR1 SQVTM and CDR2 ANQGSEA. This CDR3 comprises 14 residues. With 6 bases clipped from V and 6 bases from J, the junction kept 10 bases outside the gene matches.